This T cell receptor beta chain was sequenced during a study of PD-L1 blockade in urothelial cancer. Study findings and constraints: Durable-benefit patients had greater expansion of tumor-associated blood clones at 3 weeks.

In the case of this clone: Antigen unknown.

Germline CDR1 SGDLS, CDR2 YYNGEE. V was shortened by 4 bases and J by 6 bases, with 11 bases between the two germline ends. This CDR3 comprises 13 residues. Documented time point: pretreatment peripheral blood. Repertoires were generated with immunoSEQ multiplex PCR, while TCRdb's copy carries only in-frame clones and drops some. There are tens of thousands of clones in the sample; around four fifths occur only once, and roughly 6.6% lies in the top ten. The J gene is TRBJ2-1, the V gene TRBV9; D not certain. The sample in question was PBMCs, obtained around atezolizumab (anti-PD-L1) treatment. The TCR was taken from a man aged 40-49 years with urothelial cancer. CDR3 amino acids: CASSPRPGNEQFF. CDR3 nucleotide sequence: TGTGCCAGCAGCCCCCGACCAGGCAATGAGCAGTTCTTC. The full variable domain, with the rest looked up from reference TRBV9 and TRBJ2-1, is DSGVTQTPKHLITATGQRVTLRCSPRSGDLSVYWYQQSLDQGLQFLIQYYNGEERAKGNILERFSAQQFPDLHSELNLSSLELGDSALYFCASSPRPGNEQFFGPGTRLTVL.